This is a list of T cell receptor beta chains from one sample in a study of cytomegalovirus exposure and HLA in healthy donors. Method: immunoSEQ multiplex PCR; TCRdb's copy keeps in-frame clones and lacks some. Of roughly 130,000 clones listed, 81% are singletons. Specimen: PBMCs. These receptors all stem from a man aged 18 to 30 in good health and CMV-seronegative. CDR3s include the opening cysteine and the closing phenylalanine or tryptophan. The order of the fields is V gene, J gene, D gene, CDR3 protein. A D gene is named only where the DNA matches it firmly.

V: TRBV19; J: TRBJ2-5; D: -; CDR3: CASSAGLRQETQYF
V: TRBV6-5; J: TRBJ1-5; D: TRBD1; CDR3: CASSPTGTSNQPQHF
V: TRBV11-3; J: TRBJ2-5; D: -; CDR3: CASSLEAGEETQYF
V: TRBV18; J: TRBJ2-3; D: -; CDR3: CASSLSSRADTQYF
V: TRBV10-3; J: TRBJ1-2; D: TRBD1; CDR3: CAISDHRGTGGGYTF
V: TRBV28; J: TRBJ1-6; D: -; CDR3: CASSQQDSPLHF
V: TRBV6-5; J: TRBJ2-5; D: -; CDR3: CASTQTGETQYF
V: TRBV19; J: TRBJ1-1; D: TRBD1; CDR3: CASSTVTGVGTEAFF
V: TRBV10-1; J: TRBJ2-5; D: TRBD2; CDR3: CASSEFRGGQETQYF
V: TRBV15; J: TRBJ1-2; D: -; CDR3: CATSQRNRSSYGYTF
V: TRBV6-5; J: TRBJ2-7; D: -; CDR3: CASRPLRSSYEQYF
V: TRBV7-6; J: TRBJ2-1; D: TRBD1; CDR3: CASSPLLGTGVKREQFF
V: TRBV2; J: TRBJ1-5; D: -; CDR3: CASRDRRNQPQHF
V: TRBV7-9; J: TRBJ2-7; D: -; CDR3: CASSWANEQYF